This paragraph reports one TCR beta chain. A second about 7 to 12 cycle PCR used barcoded and J-beta primers. TCRdb independently ran MiXCR on the 5' RACE reads; one entry per CDR3 protein. This table has approximately 810,000 distinct CDR3 sequences, more than 25% appearing once. The CDR3 runs 12 residues. In germline, CDR1 is SEHNR, CDR2 FQNEAQ (reference sequence). This record comes from a study of blood T cells in healthy people across ages. The rearrangement joins TRBV7-9 to TRBJ2-7; D gene uncertain. This clonotype originated in a woman over 75 in good health. The sample was blood. In DNA, the CDR3 is TGTGCGGTCAGCCAGCTTGGGGACGAGCAGTACTTC. Its translation is CAVSQLGDEQYF. Combining the CDR3 with reference TRBV7-9 and TRBJ2-7 gives the whole variable domain DTGVSQNPRHKITKRGQNVTFRCDPISEHNRLYWYRQTLGQGPEFLTYFQNEAQLEKSRLLSDRFSAERPKGSFSTLEIQRTEQGDSAMYLCAVSQLGDEQYFGPGTRLTVT.